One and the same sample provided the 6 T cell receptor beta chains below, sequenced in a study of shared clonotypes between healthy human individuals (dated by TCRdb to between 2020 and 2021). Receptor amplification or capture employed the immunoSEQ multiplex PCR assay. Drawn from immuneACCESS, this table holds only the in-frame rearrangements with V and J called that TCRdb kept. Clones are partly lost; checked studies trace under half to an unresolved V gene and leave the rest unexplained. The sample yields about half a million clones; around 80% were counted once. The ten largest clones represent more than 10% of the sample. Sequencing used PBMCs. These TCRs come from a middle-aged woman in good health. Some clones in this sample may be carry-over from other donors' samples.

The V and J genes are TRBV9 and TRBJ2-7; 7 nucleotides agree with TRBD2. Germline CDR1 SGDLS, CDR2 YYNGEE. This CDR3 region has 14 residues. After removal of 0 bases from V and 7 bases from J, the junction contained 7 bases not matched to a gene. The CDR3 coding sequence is TGTGCCAGCAGCGTAGGTGGGAGGGCGCGGGAGCAGTACTTC. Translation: CASSVGGRAREQYF.

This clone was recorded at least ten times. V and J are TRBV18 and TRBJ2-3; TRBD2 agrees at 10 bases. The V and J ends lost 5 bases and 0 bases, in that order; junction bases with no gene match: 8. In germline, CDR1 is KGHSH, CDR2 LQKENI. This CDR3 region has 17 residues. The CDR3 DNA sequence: TGTGCCAGCTCAACCACCGGGACTAGCGCTAGCACAGATACGCAGTATTTT. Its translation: CASSTTGTSASTDTQYF.

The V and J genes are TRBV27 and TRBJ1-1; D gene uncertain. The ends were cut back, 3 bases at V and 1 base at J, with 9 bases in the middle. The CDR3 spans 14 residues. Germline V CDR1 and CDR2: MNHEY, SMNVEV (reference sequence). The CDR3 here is CASSFASQNTEAFF. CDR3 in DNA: TGTGCCAGCAGTTTCGCCAGCCAGAACACTGAAGCTTTCTTT.

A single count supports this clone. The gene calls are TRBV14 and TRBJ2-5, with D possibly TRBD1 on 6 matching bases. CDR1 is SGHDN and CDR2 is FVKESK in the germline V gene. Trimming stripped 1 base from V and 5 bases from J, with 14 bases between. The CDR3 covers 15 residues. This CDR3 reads CASSQVAGVRETQYF. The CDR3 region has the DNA TGTGCCAGCAGCCAAGTGGCAGGGGTGAGGGAGACCCAGTACTTC.

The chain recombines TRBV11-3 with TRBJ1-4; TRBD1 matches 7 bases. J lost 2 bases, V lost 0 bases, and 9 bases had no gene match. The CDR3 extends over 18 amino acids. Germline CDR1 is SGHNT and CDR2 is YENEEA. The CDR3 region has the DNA TGTGCCAGCAGCTTAGATCTGAGACAGGGATTGACTAATGAAAAACTGTTTTTT. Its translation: CASSLDLRQGLTNEKLFF.

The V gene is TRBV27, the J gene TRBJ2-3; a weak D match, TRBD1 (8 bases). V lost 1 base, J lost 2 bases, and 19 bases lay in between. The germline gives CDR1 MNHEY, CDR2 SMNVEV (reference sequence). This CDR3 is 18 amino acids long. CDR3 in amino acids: CASSLFGGQGGFTDTQYF. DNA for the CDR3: TGTGCCAGCAGTTTATTCGGCGGACAGGGAGGGTTCACAGATACGCAGTATTTT.